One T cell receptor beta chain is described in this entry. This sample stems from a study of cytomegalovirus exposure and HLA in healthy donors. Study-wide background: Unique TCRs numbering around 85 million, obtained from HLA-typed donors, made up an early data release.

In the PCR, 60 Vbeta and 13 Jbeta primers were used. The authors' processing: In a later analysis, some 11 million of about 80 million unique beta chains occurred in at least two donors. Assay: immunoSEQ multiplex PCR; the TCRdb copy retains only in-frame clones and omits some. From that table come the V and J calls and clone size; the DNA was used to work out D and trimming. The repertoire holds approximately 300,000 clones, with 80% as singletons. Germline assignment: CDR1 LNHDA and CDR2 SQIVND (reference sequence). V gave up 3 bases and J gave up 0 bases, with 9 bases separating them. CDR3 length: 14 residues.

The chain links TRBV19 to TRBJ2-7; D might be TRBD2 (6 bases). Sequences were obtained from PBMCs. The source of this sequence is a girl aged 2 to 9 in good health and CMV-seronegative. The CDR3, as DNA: TGTGCCAGTAGTATGGGGGAGGACTCCTACGAGCAGTACTTC. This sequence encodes CASSMGEDSYEQYF.